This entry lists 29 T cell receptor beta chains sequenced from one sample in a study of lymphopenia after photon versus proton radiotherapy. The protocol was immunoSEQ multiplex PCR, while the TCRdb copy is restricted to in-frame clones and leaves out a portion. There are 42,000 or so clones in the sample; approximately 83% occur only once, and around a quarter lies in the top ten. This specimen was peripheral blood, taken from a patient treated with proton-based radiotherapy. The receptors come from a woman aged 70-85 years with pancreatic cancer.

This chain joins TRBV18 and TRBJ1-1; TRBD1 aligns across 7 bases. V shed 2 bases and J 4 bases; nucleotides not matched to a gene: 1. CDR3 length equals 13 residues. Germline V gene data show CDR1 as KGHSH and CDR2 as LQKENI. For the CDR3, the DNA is TGTGCCAGCTCACCAAACAGGGGCACTGAAGCTTTCTTT. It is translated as CASSPNRGTEAFF.

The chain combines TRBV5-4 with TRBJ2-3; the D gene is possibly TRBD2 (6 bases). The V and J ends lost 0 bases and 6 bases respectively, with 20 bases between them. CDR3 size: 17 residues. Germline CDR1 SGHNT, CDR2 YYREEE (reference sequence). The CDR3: CASSLGGTSYSSDTQYF. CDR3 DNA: TGTGCCAGCAGCTTGGGGGGTACTAGCTACTCGTCGGATACGCAGTATTTT.

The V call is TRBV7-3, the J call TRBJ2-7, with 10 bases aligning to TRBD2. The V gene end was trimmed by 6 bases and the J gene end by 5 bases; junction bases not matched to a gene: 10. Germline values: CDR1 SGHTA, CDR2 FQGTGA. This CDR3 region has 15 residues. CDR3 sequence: CASSPSGRALHEQYF. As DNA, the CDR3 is TGTGCCAGCAGTCCCAGCGGGAGGGCCCTCCACGAGCAGTACTTC.

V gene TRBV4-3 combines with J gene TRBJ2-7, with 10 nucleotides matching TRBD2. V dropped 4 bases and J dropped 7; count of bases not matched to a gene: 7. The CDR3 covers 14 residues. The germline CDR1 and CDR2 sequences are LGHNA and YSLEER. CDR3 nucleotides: TGCGCCAGCAGCCCGGCAAGCGGGAGGGGGGAGCAGTACTTC. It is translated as CASSPASGRGEQYF.

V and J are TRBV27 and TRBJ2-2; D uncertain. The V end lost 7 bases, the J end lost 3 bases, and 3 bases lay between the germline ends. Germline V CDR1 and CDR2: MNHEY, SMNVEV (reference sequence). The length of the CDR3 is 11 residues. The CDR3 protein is CASKDTGELFF. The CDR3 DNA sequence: TGTGCCAGCAAGGACACCGGGGAGCTGTTTTTT.

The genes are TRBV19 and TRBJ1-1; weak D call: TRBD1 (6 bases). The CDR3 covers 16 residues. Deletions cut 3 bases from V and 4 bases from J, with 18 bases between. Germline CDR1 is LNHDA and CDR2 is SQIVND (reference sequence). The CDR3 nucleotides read TGTGCCAGTAGTATCCCCCCGGCAGGGGCGAGCACTGAAGCTTTCTTT. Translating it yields CASSIPPAGASTEAFF.

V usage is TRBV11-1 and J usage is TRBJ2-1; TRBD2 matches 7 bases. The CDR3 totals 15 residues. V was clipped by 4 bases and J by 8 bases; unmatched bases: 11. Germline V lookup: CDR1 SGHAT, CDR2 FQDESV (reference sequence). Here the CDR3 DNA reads TGTGCCAGCAGCTCGAACCAGGGAGGGTTGCATGAGCAGTTCTTC. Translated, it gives CASSSNQGGLHEQFF.

CDR3 residues: CASSPPGTSGSTEQFF. The CDR3 nucleotides are TGTGCCAGCAGCCCCCCCGGGACTAGCGGGAGTACTGAGCAGTTCTTC. V gene TRBV7-2 combines with J gene TRBJ2-1, with 14 bases identical to TRBD2. The trim removed 5 bases at V and 9 bases at J, leaving 9 bases unmatched. Per the germline V gene, CDR1 is SGHTA and CDR2 is FQGNSA. This CDR3 comprises 16 residues.

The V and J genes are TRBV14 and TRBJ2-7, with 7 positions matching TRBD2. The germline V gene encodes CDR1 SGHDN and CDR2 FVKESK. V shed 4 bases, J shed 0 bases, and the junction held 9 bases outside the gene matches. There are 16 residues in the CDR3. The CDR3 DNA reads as TGTGCCAGCAGCCCGTCCGCTAGCGGATACTCCTACGAGCAGTACTTC. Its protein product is CASSPSASGYSYEQYF.

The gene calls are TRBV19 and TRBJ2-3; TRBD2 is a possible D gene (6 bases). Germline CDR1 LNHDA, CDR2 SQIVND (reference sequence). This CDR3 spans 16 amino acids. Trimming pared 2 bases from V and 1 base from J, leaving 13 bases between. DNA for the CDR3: TGTGCCAGTAGTATAAAGGGGACTCTCGGCACAGATACGCAGTATTTT. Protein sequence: CASSIKGTLGTDTQYF.

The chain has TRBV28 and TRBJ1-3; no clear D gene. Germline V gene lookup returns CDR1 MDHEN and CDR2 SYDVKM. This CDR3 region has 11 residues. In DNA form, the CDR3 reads TGTGTGGCCTCATCCCGGGACACCATATATTTT. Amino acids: CVASSRDTIYF.

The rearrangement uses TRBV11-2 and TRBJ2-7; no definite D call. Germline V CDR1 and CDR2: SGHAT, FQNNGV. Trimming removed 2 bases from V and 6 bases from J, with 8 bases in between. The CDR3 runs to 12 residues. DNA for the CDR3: TGTGCCAGCAGCTTATCAGTGAGCGAGCAGTACTTC. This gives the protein CASSLSVSEQYF.

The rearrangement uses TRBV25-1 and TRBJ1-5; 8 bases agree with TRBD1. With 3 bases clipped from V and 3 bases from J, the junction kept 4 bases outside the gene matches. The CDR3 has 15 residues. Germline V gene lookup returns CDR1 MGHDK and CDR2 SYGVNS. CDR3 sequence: CASSEGTGPNQPQHF. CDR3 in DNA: TGTGCCAGCAGTGAGGGGACAGGCCCCAATCAGCCCCAGCATTTT.

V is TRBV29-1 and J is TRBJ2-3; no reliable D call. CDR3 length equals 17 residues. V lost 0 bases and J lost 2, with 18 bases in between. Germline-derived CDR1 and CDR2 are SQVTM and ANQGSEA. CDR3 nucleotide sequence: TGCAGCGTTGAAGATCGATCGGTTCAAAAGTACACAGATACGCAGTATTTT. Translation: CSVEDRSVQKYTDTQYF.

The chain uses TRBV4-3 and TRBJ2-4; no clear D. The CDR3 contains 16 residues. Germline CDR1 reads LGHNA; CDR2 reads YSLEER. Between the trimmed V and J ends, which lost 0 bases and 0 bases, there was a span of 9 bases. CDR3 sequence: CASSQDVDIAKNIQYF. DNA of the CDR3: TGCGCCAGCAGCCAAGATGTCGATATAGCCAAAAACATTCAGTACTTC.

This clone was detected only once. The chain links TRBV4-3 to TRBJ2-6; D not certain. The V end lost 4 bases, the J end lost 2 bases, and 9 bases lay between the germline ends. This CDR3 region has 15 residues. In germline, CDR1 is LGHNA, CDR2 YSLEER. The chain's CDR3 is CASSPGRPGANVLTF. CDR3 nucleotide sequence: TGCGCCAGCAGCCCTGGAAGACCTGGGGCCAACGTCCTGACTTTC.

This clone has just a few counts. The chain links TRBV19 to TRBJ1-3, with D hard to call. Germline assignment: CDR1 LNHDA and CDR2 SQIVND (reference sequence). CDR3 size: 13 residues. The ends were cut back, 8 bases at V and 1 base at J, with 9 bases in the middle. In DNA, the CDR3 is TGTGCCAGTGGCCGGGAATCTGGAAACACCATATATTTT. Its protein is CASGRESGNTIYF.

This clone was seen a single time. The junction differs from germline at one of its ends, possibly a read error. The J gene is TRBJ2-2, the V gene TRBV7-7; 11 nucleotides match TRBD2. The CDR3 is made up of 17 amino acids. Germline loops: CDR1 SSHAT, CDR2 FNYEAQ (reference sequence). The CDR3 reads CASSYGAGTSGGGELFF. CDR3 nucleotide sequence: TGTGCTAGCAGCTATGGAGCCGGGACTAGCGGTGGCGGGGAGCTGTTTTTT.

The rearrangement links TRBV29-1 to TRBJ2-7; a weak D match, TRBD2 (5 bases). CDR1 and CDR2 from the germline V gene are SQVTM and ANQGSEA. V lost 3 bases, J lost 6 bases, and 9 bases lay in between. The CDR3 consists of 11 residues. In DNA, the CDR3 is TGCAGCGTTGAGGGAGCTGGCGAGCAGTACTTC. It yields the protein CSVEGAGEQYF.

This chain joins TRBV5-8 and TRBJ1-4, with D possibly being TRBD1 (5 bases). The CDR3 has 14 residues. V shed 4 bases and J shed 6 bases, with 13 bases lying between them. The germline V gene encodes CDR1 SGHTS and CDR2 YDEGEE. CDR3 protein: CASSPRDADEKLFF. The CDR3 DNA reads TGTGCCAGCAGCCCCAGGGATGCTGATGAAAAACTGTTTTTT.

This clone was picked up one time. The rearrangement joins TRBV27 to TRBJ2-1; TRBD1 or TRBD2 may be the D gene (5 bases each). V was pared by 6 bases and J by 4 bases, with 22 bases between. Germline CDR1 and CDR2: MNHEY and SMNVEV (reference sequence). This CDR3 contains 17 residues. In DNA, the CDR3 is TGTGCCAGCAGCCCCCTTGGCGGGCGTGGGGGATACAATGAGCAGTTCTTC. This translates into CASSPLGGRGGYNEQFF.

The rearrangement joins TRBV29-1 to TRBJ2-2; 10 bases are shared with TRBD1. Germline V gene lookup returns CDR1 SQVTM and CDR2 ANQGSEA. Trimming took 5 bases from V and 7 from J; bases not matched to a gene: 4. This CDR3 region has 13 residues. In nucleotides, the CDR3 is TGCAGCGTTAAGACAGGGGGCAGCGGGGAGCTGTTTTTT. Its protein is CSVKTGGSGELFF.

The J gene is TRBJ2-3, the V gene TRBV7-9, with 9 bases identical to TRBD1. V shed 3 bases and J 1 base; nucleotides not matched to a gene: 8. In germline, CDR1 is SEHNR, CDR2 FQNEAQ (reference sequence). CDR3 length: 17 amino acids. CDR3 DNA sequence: TGTGCCAGCAGCTTCTCTTCTGGGACAGGGCGCACAGATACGCAGTATTTT. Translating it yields CASSFSSGTGRTDTQYF.

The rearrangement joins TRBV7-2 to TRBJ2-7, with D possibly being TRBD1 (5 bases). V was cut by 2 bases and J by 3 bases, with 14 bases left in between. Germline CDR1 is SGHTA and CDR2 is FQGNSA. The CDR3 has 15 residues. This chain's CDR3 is CASSLTGFVLYEQYF. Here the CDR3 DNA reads TGTGCCAGCAGCTTAACAGGCTTTGTCCTCTACGAGCAGTACTTC.

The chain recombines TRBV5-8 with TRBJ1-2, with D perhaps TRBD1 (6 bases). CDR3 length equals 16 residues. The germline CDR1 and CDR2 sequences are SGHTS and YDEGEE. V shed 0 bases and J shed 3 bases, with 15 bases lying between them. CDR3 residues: CASSLAGGPSYYGYTF. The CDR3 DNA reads TGTGCCAGCAGCTTGGCCGGGGGGCCCTCGTACTATGGCTACACCTTC.

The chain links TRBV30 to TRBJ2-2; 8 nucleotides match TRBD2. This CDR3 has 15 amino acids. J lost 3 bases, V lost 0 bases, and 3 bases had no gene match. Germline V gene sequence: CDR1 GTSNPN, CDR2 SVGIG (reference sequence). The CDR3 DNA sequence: TGTGCCTGGAGTGTAGCGGGAGTTTACACCGGGGAGCTGTTTTTT. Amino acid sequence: CAWSVAGVYTGELFF.

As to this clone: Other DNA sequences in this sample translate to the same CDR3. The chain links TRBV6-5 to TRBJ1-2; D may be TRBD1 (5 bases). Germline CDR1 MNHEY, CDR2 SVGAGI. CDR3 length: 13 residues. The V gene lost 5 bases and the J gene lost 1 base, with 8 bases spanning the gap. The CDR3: CASSPQGNYGYTF. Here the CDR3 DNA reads TGTGCCAGCAGTCCGCAGGGTAACTATGGCTACACCTTC.

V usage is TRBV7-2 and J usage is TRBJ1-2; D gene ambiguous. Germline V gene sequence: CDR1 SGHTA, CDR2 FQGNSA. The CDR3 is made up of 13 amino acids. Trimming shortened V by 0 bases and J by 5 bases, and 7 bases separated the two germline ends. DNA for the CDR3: TGTGCCAGCAGCTTAGCAGGGAATTATGGCTACACCTTC. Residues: CASSLAGNYGYTF.

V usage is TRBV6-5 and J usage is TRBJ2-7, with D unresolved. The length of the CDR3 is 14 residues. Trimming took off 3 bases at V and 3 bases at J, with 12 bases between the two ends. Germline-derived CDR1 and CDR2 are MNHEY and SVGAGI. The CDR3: CASSYEPSGYEQYF. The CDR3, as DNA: TGTGCCAGCAGTTATGAACCTTCTGGCTACGAGCAGTACTTC.